The rows below give T cell receptor beta chains drawn from one sample of a study of cytomegalovirus exposure and HLA in healthy donors. Here immunoSEQ multiplex PCR was the method, and the copy in TCRdb shows in-frame clones only, minus some. The table includes 97,000 or so clones, roughly three quarters detected once. Input material: PBMCs. The receptor source for this set is a man in his forties or fifties in good health and CMV-seronegative. CDR3s include the opening cysteine and the closing phenylalanine or tryptophan. A D gene is named only where the DNA matches it firmly. Expanded clones are given a class, and other clones once, few, many or no size at all.

-	TRBV7-9	-	TRBJ2-1	CASSLRDIYNEQFF	TGTGCCAGCAGCCTCCGGGACATTTACAATGAGCAGTTCTTC
-	TRBV4-3	-	TRBJ2-2	CASSSSDLRGTGELFF	TGCGCCAGCAGCTCGTCCGACCTCAGGGGCACCGGGGAGCTGTTTTTT
few	TRBV5-1	-	TRBJ2-7	CASSLGGTYEQYF	TGCGCCAGCAGCTTAGGCGGAACCTACGAGCAGTACTTC
-	TRBV2	TRBD2	TRBJ2-1	CASSAPAGGKFF	TGTGCCAGCAGCGCTCCAGCGGGGGGCAAGTTCTTC
-	TRBV7-9	TRBD1	TRBJ1-5	CASSWGQGPIGLNNQPQHF	TGTGCCAGCAGCTGGGGACAGGGACCTATCGGCTTAAATAATCAGCCCCAGCATTTT
-	TRBV7-2	TRBD1	TRBJ2-6	CASRPGTGSTGANVLTF	TGTGCCAGCAGACCCGGGACAGGGTCAACTGGGGCCAACGTCCTGACTTTC
-	TRBV15	TRBD2	TRBJ2-1	CATSTYPVAGGINEQFF	TGTGCCACCAGCACTTACCCAGTAGCGGGGGGTATAAATGAGCAGTTCTTC
-	TRBV13	TRBD1	TRBJ2-7	CASSPGTAYEQYF	TGTGCCAGCAGCCCGGGGACAGCCTACGAGCAGTACTTC
-	TRBV6-1	TRBD2	TRBJ2-1	CASSAVAGGPNEQFF	TGTGCCAGCAGTGCGGTGGCGGGGGGGCCTAATGAGCAGTTCTTC
-	TRBV10-3	TRBD1	TRBJ2-2	CAITSFRQGGPTGELFF	TGTGCCATCACCTCCTTTAGACAGGGGGGACCCACCGGGGAGCTGTTTTTT
once	TRBV30	-	TRBJ2-7	CAWTRVPGGTYEQYF	TGTGCCTGGACTAGGGTCCCCGGGGGAACCTACGAGCAGTACTTC
-	TRBV7-8	-	TRBJ1-1	CASSFVRETEAFF	TGTGCCAGCAGCTTTGTAAGGGAGACTGAAGCTTTCTTT
-	TRBV28	-	TRBJ2-5	CASSLSPGTQYF	TGTGCCAGCAGTTTATCCCCGGGGACCCAGTACTTC
-	TRBV4-3	TRBD1	TRBJ1-6	CASSQDGTGGSSPLHF	TGCGCCAGCAGCCAAGATGGGACAGGGGGTTCTTCACCCCTCCACTTT
-	TRBV16	-	TRBJ1-2	CASSQGGKGGYTF	TGTGCCAGCAGCCAAGGGGGGAAAGGCGGCTACACCTTC